This entry is about one TCR beta chain. Data came from immunoSEQ multiplex PCR; TCRdb stores just in-frame clones and leaves some out. The sample comprises about 180,000 clones, 70% to 90% of which are singletons, and 3.5% to 5% rests with the top ten. V was trimmed by 3 bases and J by 4 bases, leaving 14 bases between them. Per the germline V gene, CDR1 is MNHEY and CDR2 is SMNVEV (reference sequence). The CDR3 is 15 residues long. The sample comes from a study of blood T cell repertoires in COVID-19. The specimen sequenced was peripheral blood. The receptor was derived from a woman between 25 and 40 years old with acute or convalescent COVID-19. The V call is TRBV27, the J call TRBJ2-3; D may be TRBD1 (6 bases). The CDR3 sequence: CASSFWGHGADTQYF. CDR3 nucleotide sequence: TGTGCCAGCAGTTTTTGGGGACACGGCGCAGATACGCAGTATTTT.